This TCR beta chain was observed in a study of blood T cell repertoires in COVID-19. Source study methods: Reference gene primer amplification gave estimated nucleated cell counts. Profiled with immunoSEQ multiplex PCR; TCRdb holds only in-frame clones, not every one. D and trimming were read from the DNA, whereas the V and J calls and clone size are those reported in that table. In the table there are over 200,000 clones, 81% of which are singletons. Sequences were obtained from PBMCs or T cells enriched from blood (not recorded which). This TCR was sampled from a man aged 40-50 years who had recovered from COVID-19.

The CDR3 DNA reads as TGTGCCAGCAGTATTTACGGGATGGGGTTCTCTGGAAACACCATATATTTT. Its translation: CASSIYGMGFSGNTIYF. This sequence joins TRBV9 and TRBJ1-3, with D uncertain. The germline V and J ends were trimmed by 5 bases and 0 bases, with 18 bases remaining between them. Germline lookup yields CDR1 SGDLS and CDR2 YYNGEE. There are 17 residues in the CDR3.